The sample holds a few counts of the clone carrying this T cell receptor (beta chain). What it binds is not known. The data derive from a study of blood T cells in healthy people across ages. Study findings and constraints: Among long-lived donors, naive CD4+ cells were more numerous and diversity higher than in aged donors.

Isolating PBMCs gave at least 6.5 million of these cells per sample. The CDR3 spans 14 residues. Trimming at V came to 4 bases and at J to 8 bases, leaving 9 bases not matched to a gene. Germline-derived CDR1 and CDR2 are SGHRS and YFSETQ. It was with a sample-barcoded 5' primer and a J-beta primer mix that a second PCR of roughly 7 to 12 cycles was run. TCRdb itself ran the 5' RACE reads through MiXCR, one entry per CDR3 protein. The table shows 600,000 to 1,000,000 distinct CDR3 sequences, with around 25% occurring only once. This same sample was also taken into another study, of T cells of mothers and their children. As that report states: Both sample barcodes and 2-4 random nucleotides came from the M1S primer of the second PCR.

This sequence joins TRBV5-1 and TRBJ2-1, with 7 bases lining up with TRBD1. Sequencing was done on a sample of blood. The source is a boy aged 5-17 years in good health. As DNA, the CDR3 is TGCGCCAGCAGCCGGAGACAGGGCTTGGATGAGCAGTTCTTC. Its translation is CASSRRQGLDEQFF.